The rows below give T cell receptor beta chains drawn from one sample of a study of cytomegalovirus exposure and HLA in healthy donors. Sequencing was performed with immunoSEQ multiplex PCR; in TCRdb, only in-frame clones are kept and a portion is missing. The listing records some 150,000 clones. Sequenced material: PBMCs. These receptors came from a woman aged 18-29 years in good health and CMV-seronegative. Both conserved end residues are part of each CDR3. The D gene is left open where the match is weak.

V gene	D gene	J gene	CDR3 protein	CDR3 DNA
TRBV2	TRBD2	TRBJ2-7	CASSGTSEDEQYF	TGTGCCAGCAGCGGGACTAGCGAAGACGAGCAGTACTTC
TRBV6-1	.	TRBJ1-5	CASSKKQGGWQPQHF	TGTGCCAGCAGTAAAAAACAGGGTGGGTGGCAGCCCCAGCATTTT
TRBV19	TRBD2	TRBJ2-2	CASSMGTSEVTGELFF	TGTGCCAGTAGTATGGGGACTAGCGAGGTCACCGGGGAGCTGTTTTTT
TRBV2	.	TRBJ1-4	CASTGDNEKLFF	TGTGCCAGCACGGGGGATAATGAAAAACTGTTTTTT
TRBV7-9	TRBD2	TRBJ2-3	CASSAGGAQYF	TGTGCCAGCAGCGCCGGGGGGGCGCAGTATTTT
TRBV5-1	.	TRBJ2-3	CASSLWQGDTGTQYF	TGCGCCAGCAGCTTGTGGCAGGGTGACACAGGTACGCAGTATTTT
TRBV7-8	TRBD1	TRBJ1-5	CASSLEQGTNQPQHF	TGTGCCAGCAGTCTGGAACAGGGGACAAATCAGCCCCAGCATTTT
TRBV19	.	TRBJ2-3	CASSLGSRTDTQYF	TGTGCCAGTAGTTTGGGGAGTCGTACAGATACGCAGTATTTT
TRBV25-1	.	TRBJ2-1	CASRGLWNEQFF	TGTGCCAGCAGAGGACTTTGGAATGAGCAGTTCTTC
TRBV7-9	.	TRBJ2-3	CASSPQGTDTQYF	TGTGCCAGCAGCCCCCAGGGGACAGATACGCAGTATTTT
TRBV6-6	TRBD2	TRBJ2-1	CASSPKREYEQFF	TGTGCCAGCAGCCCGAAGCGGGAGTATGAGCAGTTCTTC
TRBV10-3	TRBD2	TRBJ2-1	CAISVGTRAYNEQFF	TGTGCCATCAGTGTGGGGACTAGGGCCTACAATGAGCAGTTCTTC
TRBV6-5	.	TRBJ2-5	CASSYSRPAGTQYF	TGTGCCAGCAGTTACTCTAGGCCGGCGGGGACCCAGTACTTC
TRBV6-6	.	TRBJ1-2	CASGQGQEGYTF	TGTGCCAGCGGGCAGGGCCAGGAGGGCTACACCTTC
TRBV9	.	TRBJ2-2	CASSAGGSGELFF	TGTGCCAGCAGCGCCGGAGGGTCCGGGGAGCTGTTTTTT
TRBV7-9	.	TRBJ1-2	CASSLDYWVRGSYGYTF	TGTGCCAGCAGCTTAGACTACTGGGTCAGGGGATCCTATGGCTACACCTTC
TRBV6-6	.	TRBJ2-7	CASSFSDGAYEQYF	TGTGCCAGCAGTTTTAGTGACGGAGCCTACGAGCAGTACTTC
TRBV5-1	TRBD1	TRBJ2-7	CASSWGTGGDEQYF	TGCGCCAGCAGCTGGGGGACAGGAGGGGACGAGCAGTACTTC
TRBV6-6	TRBD1	TRBJ2-7	CASSADRGTYEQYF	TGTGCCAGCAGCGCGGACAGGGGGACCTACGAGCAGTACTTC
TRBV29-1	.	TRBJ1-2	CSVDPTGGPYTF	TGCAGCGTTGACCCAACCGGGGGACCCTACACCTTC
TRBV19	.	TRBJ2-5	CASRRQAEETQYF	TGTGCCAGTAGGAGACAGGCCGAAGAGACCCAGTACTTC
TRBV30	TRBD1	TRBJ1-5	CAWVGQGGGPQHF	TGTGCCTGGGTGGGACAGGGCGGTGGGCCCCAGCATTTT
TRBV7-3	TRBD2	TRBJ2-2	CASSLNGAGGGELFF	TGTGCCAGCAGCTTAAACGGAGCGGGAGGCGGGGAGCTGTTTTTT
TRBV29-1	.	TRBJ2-7	CSACLGTSYEQYF	TGCAGCGCCTGCCTCGGGACTTCCTACGAGCAGTACTTC
TRBV29-1	TRBD2	TRBJ2-1	CSVETGGNNEQFF	TGCAGCGTTGAAACGGGAGGGAACAATGAGCAGTTCTTC
TRBV4-1	TRBD1	TRBJ1-4	CASSQDGTGVGTNEKLFF	TGCGCCAGCAGCCAAGACGGAACAGGGGTCGGAACTAATGAAAAACTGTTTTTT
TRBV9	.	TRBJ1-3	CASSEQRSGNTIYF	TGTGCCAGCAGTGAGCAGCGCTCTGGAAACACCATATATTTT
TRBV5-1	.	TRBJ2-2	CASSLTSGRHGELFF	TGCGCCAGCAGCTTAACTTCGGGTAGGCACGGGGAGCTGTTTTTT
TRBV30	.	TRBJ1-1	CAWSTFRGNTEAFF	TGTGCCTGGAGTACCTTCAGGGGTAACACTGAAGCTTTCTTT
TRBV25-1	TRBD2	TRBJ2-3	CASSEGGRSTDTQYF	TGTGCCAGCAGTGAAGGCGGGAGAAGCACAGATACGCAGTATTTT
TRBV29-1	TRBD2	TRBJ2-1	CSVETSGRFEQFF	TGCAGCGTTGAAACTAGCGGGAGATTTGAGCAGTTCTTC
TRBV7-2	TRBD2	TRBJ2-3	CASGLRTSGPDTQYF	TGTGCCAGCGGACTCAGGACTAGCGGGCCAGATACGCAGTATTTT